The 31 T cell receptor beta chains below come from one sample, sequenced in a study of Ad26.COV2.S vaccination and SARS-CoV-2 variants. Profiling relied on immunoSEQ multiplex PCR, and the TCRdb table lists in-frame clones only, not all of them. The table includes about 390,000 clones, 70% to 90% detected once. Treatment of the sample: about 20 received Ad26.COV2.S at low or high dose, single or two shots; 5 received placebo; per-sample allocation not given. At day 63 after the first vaccine or placebo injection, samples were drawn. The input for sequencing was peripheral blood, taken in a trial of Ad26.COV2.S vaccine versus placebo. The receptors were sampled from a person between 18 and 65 years old who received the Ad26.COV2.S COVID-19 vaccine or a placebo.

V is TRBV6-1 and J is TRBJ2-2; weak D call: TRBD1 (5 bases). CDR3 length equals 16 residues. Germline V gene data show CDR1 as MNHNS and CDR2 as SASEGT. The V and J ends lost 1 base and 0 bases respectively, with 9 bases between them. The CDR3: CASSEGSGTNTGELFF. CDR3 bases: TGTGCCAGCAGTGAAGGATCAGGGACGAACACCGGGGAGCTGTTTTTT.

The chain links TRBV5-5 to TRBJ1-2, with 9 bases matching TRBD1. The ends lost 5 bases at V and 5 bases at J; junction bases unmatched: 7. The germline V gene encodes CDR1 SGHKS and CDR2 YYEKEE (reference sequence). The CDR3 is made up of 14 amino acids. CDR3 in amino acids: CASSYRDRDYGYTF. The CDR3 nucleotides are TGTGCCAGCAGTTACCGGGACAGGGATTATGGCTACACCTTC.

This clone has just one count. This chain joins TRBV7-9 and TRBJ1-1, with D perhaps TRBD1 (5 bases). Trimming stripped 0 bases from V and 5 bases from J, with 16 bases between. The CDR3 totals 16 residues. CDR1 SEHNR and CDR2 FQNEAQ come from the germline V gene (reference sequence). CDR3 DNA: TGTGCCAGCAGCTTAGCCGGGGGTTATTCGGGAACTGAAGCTTTCTTT. The encoded protein is CASSLAGGYSGTEAFF.

This CDR3 reads CSVWTGPYEQYF. The CDR3 nucleotides read TGCAGCGTTTGGACAGGGCCCTACGAGCAGTACTTC. The chain combines TRBV29-1 with TRBJ2-7; 8 bases match TRBD1. The CDR3 is 12 amino acids. The V and J ends lost 5 bases and 2 bases, in that order; junction bases with no gene match: 2. The V gene's germline CDR1 is SQVTM and CDR2 ANQGSEA.

The J gene is TRBJ1-1, the V gene TRBV5-1; D is uncertain. The V end lost 0 bases, the J end lost 4 bases, and 10 bases lay between the germline ends. This CDR3 comprises 14 residues. CDR1 and CDR2 from the germline V gene are SGHRS and YFSETQ. The CDR3 here is CASSLDGDRTEAFF. In DNA, the CDR3 is TGCGCCAGCAGCTTGGACGGCGATCGCACTGAAGCTTTCTTT. The full variable domain, in which reference TRBV5-1 and TRBJ1-1 provide the parts outside the CDR3, is KAGVTQTPRYLIKTRGQQVTLSCSPISGHRSVSWYQQTPGQGLQFLFEYFSETQRNKGNFPGRFSGRQFSNSRSEMNVSTLELGDSALYLCASSLDGDRTEAFFGQGTRLTVV.

J is TRBJ2-3 and V is TRBV5-4; D tentatively reads TRBD1 or TRBD2 (5 bases each). The V gene lost 1 base and the J gene lost 0 bases, with 6 bases spanning the gap. CDR3 length equals 14 residues. Germline values: CDR1 SGHNT, CDR2 YYREEE (reference sequence). CDR3 loop: CASSLRDSTDTQYF. The CDR3 DNA reads TGTGCCAGCAGCTTGCGGGACAGCACAGATACGCAGTATTTT.

The chain has TRBV7-9 and TRBJ1-5, with TRBD1 identical over 10 bases. The germline V gene encodes CDR1 SEHNR and CDR2 FQNEAQ (reference sequence). The ends lost 2 bases at V and 1 base at J; junction bases unmatched: 2. This CDR3 has 16 residues. The CDR3 spells CASSLWGQGSNQPQHF. DNA for the CDR3: TGTGCCAGCAGCTTATGGGGACAGGGGAGCAATCAGCCCCAGCATTTT.

The rearrangement joins TRBV4-2 to TRBJ2-7; 10 bases map to TRBD1. CDR3 length: 18 amino acids. CDR1 and CDR2 from the germline V gene are LGHNA and YNFKEQ. Trimming removed 2 bases from V and 2 bases from J; junction bases left unmatched: 12. CDR3 in amino acids: CASSQNAGGQGNPYEQYF. The DNA for the CDR3 is TGTGCCAGCAGCCAAAATGCGGGGGGACAGGGGAATCCCTACGAGCAGTACTTC.

The rearrangement links TRBV7-8 to TRBJ1-2, with D possibly matching TRBD1 (6 bases). V lost 10 bases and J lost 6, with 18 bases in between. Germline V gene sequence: CDR1 SGHVS, CDR2 FQNEAQ. There are 13 residues in the CDR3. CDR3 sequence reads: CAIRTGAIHGYTF. CDR3 bases: TGTGCCATTAGGACGGGGGCGATCCATGGCTACACCTTC.

The rearrangement links TRBV7-8 to TRBJ2-5; tentative D call: TRBD1 (6 bases). V lost 1 base and J lost 0, with 9 bases in between. The CDR3 covers 15 residues. Germline-derived CDR1 and CDR2 are SGHVS and FQNEAQ. The DNA of the CDR3 is TGTGCCAGCAGCTTAGGGACAGCCGACCAAGAGACCCAGTACTTC. Translated: CASSLGTADQETQYF.

The gene calls are TRBV5-1 and TRBJ2-7, with TRBD2 as a possible D gene (5 bases). This CDR3 region has 12 residues. V gave up 5 bases and J gave up 1 base, with 7 bases separating them. Germline V CDR1 and CDR2: SGHRS, YFSETQ. DNA for the CDR3: TGCGCCAGCAGGGACTCATCCTACGAGCAGTACTTC. Amino acids: CASRDSSYEQYF.

V usage is TRBV5-1 and J usage is TRBJ1-2; the D gene is possibly TRBD1 (5 bases). CDR1 is SGHRS, CDR2 YFSETQ, per germline. The length of the CDR3 is 15 residues. V lost 0 bases and J lost 4, with 13 bases in between. The CDR3 nucleotides read TGCGCCAGCAGCTTGGGGACAAAGGGATCCTATGGCTACACCTTC. It encodes CASSLGTKGSYGYTF.

The chain has TRBV19 and TRBJ2-5; possibly TRBD2 for D (5 bases). The CDR3 has 14 amino acids. V dropped 5 bases and J dropped 5 bases, with 15 bases sitting between them. Germline CDR1 and CDR2: LNHDA and SQIVND (reference sequence). The CDR3 here is CASSLGGPGETQYF. CDR3 DNA: TGTGCCAGTAGTCTAGGCGGGCCTGGGGAGACCCAGTACTTC.

This clone was seen once. V usage is TRBV11-2 and J usage is TRBJ1-1; no reliable D call. The CDR3 has 14 amino acids. CDR1 and CDR2 from the germline V gene are SGHAT and FQNNGV. V gave up 4 bases and J gave up 1 base, with 10 bases separating them. The CDR3 bases are TGTGCCAGCAGCTCGGACTGGCAGAACACTGAAGCTTTCTTT. It specifies CASSSDWQNTEAFF. Based on the CDR3 plus reference TRBV11-2 and TRBJ1-1, the full variable domain is EAGVAQSPRYKIIEKRQSVAFWCNPISGHATLYWYQQILGQGPKLLIQFQNNGVVDDSQLPKDRFSAERLKGVDSTLKIQPAKLEDSAVYLCASSSDWQNTEAFFGQGTRLTVV.

This chain connects TRBV7-8 to TRBJ2-1; 8 nucleotides line up with TRBD2. The germline gives CDR1 SGHVS, CDR2 FQNEAQ. The CDR3 loop spans 15 amino acids. Trimming at V came to 5 bases and at J to 3 bases, leaving 6 bases not matched to a gene. DNA of the CDR3: TGTGCCAGCAGCGTAAGCGGGGGAATCTACAATGAGCAGTTCTTC. This encodes CASSVSGGIYNEQFF.

The chain joins TRBV7-9 to TRBJ2-7; 11 positions agree with TRBD1. The V and J ends lost 4 bases and 7 bases, in that order; junction bases with no gene match: 6. This CDR3 spans 14 amino acids. The germline CDR1 and CDR2 sequences are SEHNR and FQNEAQ (reference sequence). The CDR3: CASSSGQGVWEQYF. The CDR3 DNA sequence: TGTGCCAGCAGCTCGGGACAGGGGGTTTGGGAGCAGTACTTC.

CDR3 amino acids: CASSEGTLAKNIQYF. The CDR3 DNA sequence: TGTGCCAGTAGCGAAGGTACCCTAGCCAAAAACATTCAGTACTTC. The chain is built from TRBV19 and TRBJ2-4; D is uncertain. Germline CDR1 reads LNHDA; CDR2 reads SQIVND (reference sequence). The CDR3 consists of 15 residues. The V end was cut by 6 bases, the J end by 0 bases, with 12 bases between.

The gene calls are TRBV5-8 and TRBJ2-1, with TRBD1 matching over 8 bases. Germline CDR1 is SGHTS and CDR2 is YDEGEE. The CDR3 consists of 14 residues. The ends lost 3 bases at V and 7 bases at J; junction bases unmatched: 6. CDR3 bases: TGTGCCAGCAGCTCCAGGGGGCGCATGAATGAGCAGTTCTTC. It codes for CASSSRGRMNEQFF.

V and J are TRBV4-1 and TRBJ1-1; D not certain. The CDR3 sequence is 15 residues long. The V gene lost 1 base and the J gene lost 3 bases, with 12 bases spanning the gap. CDR1 is MGHRA and CDR2 is YSYEKL in the germline V gene. CDR3 sequence: CASSQGRLEYTEAFF. The CDR3 DNA reads TGCGCCAGCAGCCAAGGAAGGTTGGAGTACACTGAAGCTTTCTTT.

The CDR3 here is CASSHKHQGTGGYTF. The CDR3 region has the DNA TGTGCCAGCAGCCATAAGCACCAAGGAACTGGTGGCTACACCTTC. The J gene is TRBJ1-2, the V gene TRBV7-9; D gene unclear. Trimming removed 5 bases from V and 7 bases from J, with 20 bases in between. Germline lookup yields CDR1 SEHNR and CDR2 FQNEAQ (reference sequence). The CDR3 is 15 amino acids.

The rearrangement links TRBV4-1 to TRBJ1-1; D remains unclear. This CDR3 region has 16 residues. The V end lost 4 bases, the J end lost 1 base, and 16 bases lay between the germline ends. Germline assignment: CDR1 MGHRA and CDR2 YSYEKL. CDR3 sequence: CASSLGAIEPNTEAFF. Here the CDR3 DNA reads TGCGCCAGCAGCCTGGGTGCGATAGAGCCGAACACTGAAGCTTTCTTT.

This clone occurred once. The rearrangement links TRBV27 to TRBJ2-5; weak D call: TRBD2 (6 bases). The CDR3 is 15 residues long. V was cut by 3 bases and J by 5 bases, with 16 bases left in between. Germline CDR1 is MNHEY and CDR2 is SMNVEV (reference sequence). The CDR3 coding sequence is TGTGCCAGCAGTTTTTGGCAGGGAGGTCGGGAGACCCAGTACTTC. Translating gives CASSFWQGGRETQYF.

In its sample, this clone was seen once. V usage is TRBV5-1 and J usage is TRBJ1-2; tentatively, D is TRBD1 (5 bases). The CDR3 consists of 14 residues. The germline V gene encodes CDR1 SGHRS and CDR2 YFSETQ. Trimming removed 0 bases at V and 7 bases at J, with 13 bases between. CDR3 region: CASSLAEGLSGYTF. CDR3 sequence (DNA): TGCGCCAGCAGCTTGGCTGAGGGGCTTAGTGGCTACACCTTC.

V and J are TRBV6-1 and TRBJ2-1; TRBD2 matches at 9 bases. Germline V gene sequence: CDR1 MNHNS, CDR2 SASEGT. The length of the CDR3 is 14 residues. The ends lost 7 bases at V and 4 bases at J; junction bases unmatched: 5. The CDR3 loop is CASNERGVYNEQFF. As DNA, the CDR3 is TGTGCCAGCAACGAGCGGGGGGTTTACAATGAGCAGTTCTTC.

This clone was found a few times. The genes are TRBV3-1 (or the pseudogene TRBV3-2) and TRBJ2-7; D is unclear. V was cut by 8 bases and J by 6 bases, with 23 bases left in between. The CDR3 is 15 residues long. Per the germline V gene, CDR1 is LGHDT and CDR2 is YNNKEL (reference sequence). As DNA, the CDR3 is TGTGCCAGCTTAGACTCCAACCTCCCCTCCGGCGAGCAGTACTTC. Translating it yields CASLDSNLPSGEQYF.

The V gene is TRBV11-2, the J gene TRBJ1-2, with 9 bases lining up with TRBD1. Losses at the gene ends were 6 bases for V and 8 bases for J; bases not matched to a gene: 13. This CDR3 spans 15 amino acids. Germline lookup yields CDR1 SGHAT and CDR2 FQNNGV. The CDR3 sequence: CASRDTGQGVWGYTF. In DNA form, the CDR3 reads TGTGCCAGCAGGGATACGGGACAGGGAGTGTGGGGCTACACCTTC.

As to this clone: The sample contains more than one DNA sequence encoding this CDR3. V usage is TRBV5-1 and J usage is TRBJ2-7; D tentatively fits TRBD1 or TRBD2 (5 bases each). Trimming took 2 bases from V and 0 from J, leaving 9 bases between them. CDR1 and CDR2 from the germline V gene are SGHRS and YFSETQ. The CDR3 consists of 14 residues. The CDR3 sequence: CASSFGTDSYEQYF. The CDR3 nucleotides read TGCGCCAGCAGCTTTGGGACGGACTCCTACGAGCAGTACTTC.

The J gene is TRBJ2-1, the V gene TRBV12-5; maybe TRBD2 (5 bases). V lost 3 bases and J lost 6, with 12 bases in between. The germline V gene encodes CDR1 LGHNT and CDR2 FRNRAP. CDR3 length: 14 residues. The CDR3 nucleotides are TGTGCTAGTGGTTTTCACGGGGAGAGCAATGAGCAGTTCTTC. It encodes CASGFHGESNEQFF.

This sequence joins TRBV2 and TRBJ1-2; a possible D gene is TRBD1 (6 bases). V was cut by 2 bases and J by 5 bases, with 12 bases left in between. Germline CDR1 is SNHLY and CDR2 is FYNNEI. This CDR3 comprises 14 residues. The CDR3 sequence is CASSERQGNYGYTF. The CDR3 region has the DNA TGTGCCAGCAGTGAAAGGCAGGGGAATTATGGCTACACCTTC.

The chain is built from TRBV3-1 (or the pseudogene TRBV3-2) and TRBJ2-2, with D perhaps matching TRBD2 (6 bases). Per germline, CDR1 LGHDT and CDR2 YNNKEL (reference sequence). CDR3 length: 16 amino acids. Trimming removed 2 bases at V and 6 bases at J, with 16 bases between. The DNA of the CDR3 is TGTGCCAGCAGCCAATTGGGCGGGGAGGTGGCCGGGGAGCTGTTTTTT. It specifies CASSQLGGEVAGELFF.

The V and J genes are TRBV6-2 or TRBV6-3 and TRBJ1-5; D gene uncertain. Looked up from germline, CDR1 is MNHEY and CDR2 is SVGEGT. The ends were cut back, 5 bases at V and 5 bases at J, with 10 bases in the middle. This CDR3 contains 13 residues. CDR3 sequence reads: CASSIDIYQPQHF. CDR3 DNA sequence: TGTGCCAGCAGTATCGACATATATCAGCCCCAGCATTTT.